The 12 T cell receptor beta chains in this list originate from one sample, sequenced in a study of shared clonotypes between healthy human individuals. CD45RO negativity and positive selection for CCR7 defined naive CD8 cells, a population that excluded terminally differentiated effector memory CD45RA+ cells. This table comes from immunoSEQ multiplex PCR, and its TCRdb copy is limited to in-frame clones, with some not included. Among about 2.1 million clones listed, about 94% were seen once. Sample: naive CD8+ T cells from PBMCs. Receptors originate from a young man in good health. Some clones in this sample may be carry-over from other donors' samples.

The rearrangement uses TRBV9 and TRBJ2-5; 14 nucleotides line up with TRBD2. The ends lost 4 bases at V and 5 bases at J; junction bases unmatched: 10. Germline V lookup: CDR1 SGDLS, CDR2 YYNGEE. This CDR3 comprises 17 residues. DNA for the CDR3: TGTGCCAGCAGCCCCCGACTAGCGGGAGGGCTTGTGGAGACCCAGTACTTC. Protein: CASSPRLAGGLVETQYF.

The chain employs TRBV7-2 and TRBJ1-1, with TRBD1 matching 10 bases. Germline lookup yields CDR1 SGHTA and CDR2 FQGNSA. CDR3 length: 15 residues. J was trimmed by 8 bases and V by 0 bases; bases with no gene match: 6. Written as DNA, the CDR3 is TGTGCCAGCAGCTTAGCAAGGACAGGGGGTAGAGAAGCTTTCTTT. Amino acids: CASSLARTGGREAFF.

This chain's CDR3 is CASSPRGGNNNEQFF. The DNA of the CDR3 is TGCGCCAGCAGCCCGCGTGGAGGCAACAACAATGAGCAGTTCTTC. This rearrangement joins TRBV5-1 to TRBJ2-1; a possible D gene is TRBD2 (5 bases). This CDR3 spans 15 amino acids. Per germline, CDR1 SGHRS and CDR2 YFSETQ. V was shortened by 4 bases and J by 5 bases, with 16 bases between the two germline ends. The whole variable domain, filled in from reference TRBV5-1 and TRBJ2-1, reads KAGVTQTPRYLIKTRGQQVTLSCSPISGHRSVSWYQQTPGQGLQFLFEYFSETQRNKGNFPGRFSGRQFSNSRSEMNVSTLELGDSALYLCASSPRGGNNNEQFFGPGTRLTVL.

This chain links TRBV28 with TRBJ1-1; D not certain. CDR1 and CDR2 from the germline V gene are MDHEN and SYDVKM. V shed 1 base and J shed 1 base, with 7 bases lying between them. The CDR3 has 14 amino acids. CDR3 in DNA: TGTGCCAGCAGTTTATTTCCAGAGAACACTGAAGCTTTCTTT. Translated: CASSLFPENTEAFF.

CDR3 nucleotides: TGTGCCAGTAAACCTAGGGGCGTTAACTCCTACGAGCAGTACTTC. It translates to CASKPRGVNSYEQYF. The chain combines TRBV19 with TRBJ2-7; D possibly corresponds to TRBD1 (5 bases). Germline V gene lookup returns CDR1 LNHDA and CDR2 SQIVND (reference sequence). Trimming removed 7 bases at V and 0 bases at J, with 16 bases between. The CDR3 sequence is 15 residues long.

This clone has more than one count but fewer than ten. The chain couples TRBV28 to TRBJ1-5; D is unresolved. CDR3 size: 16 residues. CDR1 and CDR2 (germline): MDHEN, SYDVKM. Trimming stripped 3 bases from V and 1 base from J, with 13 bases between. CDR3 residues: CASSFLGLRSNQPQHF. The CDR3, as DNA: TGTGCCAGCAGTTTTTTGGGGTTAAGAAGCAATCAGCCCCAGCATTTT.

The J gene is TRBJ1-3, the V gene TRBV30; D gene ambiguous. This CDR3 is 17 amino acids long. Germline CDR1 is GTSNPN and CDR2 is SVGIG (reference sequence). Trimming took off 0 bases at V and 0 bases at J, with 15 bases between the two ends. CDR3 sequence: CAWSVPETQYSGNTIYF. In nucleotides, the CDR3 is TGTGCCTGGAGTGTACCGGAGACGCAATACTCTGGAAACACCATATATTTT.

V is TRBV6-5 and J is TRBJ2-5; 9 bases fit TRBD2. Losses at the gene ends were 0 bases for V and 5 bases for J; bases not matched to a gene: 7. This CDR3 comprises 16 residues. Germline CDR1 reads MNHEY; CDR2 reads SVGAGI. CDR3 sequence: CASSYSAGGPGETQYF. The DNA of the CDR3 is TGTGCCAGCAGTTACTCGGCGGGAGGGCCTGGGGAGACCCAGTACTTC.

The chain joins TRBV9 to TRBJ2-7; 7 bases are shared with TRBD1. CDR3 length: 16 residues. CDR1 SGDLS and CDR2 YYNGEE come from the germline V gene. After removal of 3 bases from V and 0 bases from J, the junction contained 9 bases not matched to a gene. This chain's CDR3 is CASSEGTVMSSYEQYF. DNA of the CDR3: TGTGCCAGCAGCGAGGGGACAGTTATGAGCTCCTACGAGCAGTACTTC.

The rearrangement uses TRBV4-1 and TRBJ2-7; a possible D gene is TRBD2 (6 bases). The germline V and J ends were trimmed by 4 bases and 3 bases, with 19 bases remaining between them. The CDR3 consists of 16 residues. The V gene's germline CDR1 is MGHRA and CDR2 YSYEKL. CDR3 amino acids: CASSLGGPRTGYEQYF. In DNA, the CDR3 is TGCGCCAGCAGCCTCGGGGGACCGCGTACCGGCTACGAGCAGTACTTC.

V and J are TRBV4-1 and TRBJ1-5; D gene uncertain. This CDR3 is built from 13 residues. The ends were cut back, 4 bases at V and 7 bases at J, with 11 bases in the middle. Per the germline V gene, CDR1 is MGHRA and CDR2 is YSYEKL. The CDR3 is CASSLGLGQPQHF. CDR3 nucleotides: TGCGCCAGCAGCCTAGGTCTCGGACAGCCCCAGCATTTT.

The rearrangement uses TRBV9 and TRBJ2-7; TRBD2 agrees at 14 bases. The CDR3 consists of 16 residues. V shed 3 bases and J 5 bases; nucleotides not matched to a gene: 7. The germline CDR1 and CDR2 sequences are SGDLS and YYNGEE. CDR3 DNA sequence: TGTGCCAGCAGCGAGTCCGGGACTAGCGGGAGAGACGAGCAGTACTTC. Protein: CASSESGTSGRDEQYF.